This T cell receptor (beta chain) was identified in a study of shared clonotypes between healthy human individuals. Amplification in unsorted PBMC replicate PCRs started from about 320 ng DNA, which equals about 28,000 T cell genomes. Original processing notes: Without quality scores, immunoSEQ junctional reads could not be filtered like full-length reads. Sequencing used immunoSEQ multiplex PCR; TCRdb keeps in-frame clones, though not all of them. V, J and clone size were drawn from that table, and D and trimming were deduced from the DNA. This table has around 510,000 clones, roughly 79% appearing once. The unsorted samples had approximately 90 million PBMCs used for genomic DNA. V shed 3 bases, J shed 1 base, and the junction held 1 base outside the gene matches. Germline lookup yields CDR1 SGDLS and CDR2 YYNGEE. The CDR3 totals 15 residues.

The receptor's source is a woman aged 40 to 50 in good health. Some clones in this sample may be carry-over from other donors' samples. The chain uses TRBV9 and TRBJ2-5, with 12 bases matching TRBD2. Input material: PBMCs. CDR3 in amino acids: CASSASGRVQETQYF. The CDR3 DNA follows: TGTGCCAGCAGCGCTAGCGGGAGGGTCCAAGAGACCCAGTACTTC.